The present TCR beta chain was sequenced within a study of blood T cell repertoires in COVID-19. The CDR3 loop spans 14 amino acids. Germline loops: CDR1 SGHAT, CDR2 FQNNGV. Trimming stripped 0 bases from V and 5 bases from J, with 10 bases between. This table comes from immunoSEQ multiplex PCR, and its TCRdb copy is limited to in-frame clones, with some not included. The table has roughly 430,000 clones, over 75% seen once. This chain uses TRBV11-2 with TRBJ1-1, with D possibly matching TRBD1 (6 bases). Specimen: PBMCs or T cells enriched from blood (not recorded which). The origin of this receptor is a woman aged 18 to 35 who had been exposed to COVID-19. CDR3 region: CASSLDRQVTEAFF. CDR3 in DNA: TGTGCCAGCAGCTTAGATCGACAGGTGACTGAAGCTTTCTTT.